What follows are 4 T cell receptor beta chains derived from one specimen sequenced in a study of shared clonotypes between healthy human individuals. Produced via immunoSEQ multiplex PCR; TCRdb's table is partial and in-frame only. The table shows millions of clones, with 85% to 95% occurring only once. Sequences were obtained from naive CD4+ T cells from PBMCs. Stated subset: CD45RA+ positively selected. These receptor sequences come from a man between 18 and 35 years old in good health. Some clones in this sample may be carry-over from other donors' samples.

The CDR3 loop is CASSLTPLVYNEQFF. Written as DNA, the CDR3 is TGTGCCAGCAGCTTAACCCCCCTAGTTTACAATGAGCAGTTCTTC. This sequence joins TRBV7-3 and TRBJ2-1; D is ambiguous. The V and J ends lost 0 bases and 4 bases respectively, with 10 bases between them. The CDR3 length is 15 residues. Germline V gives CDR1 SGHTA, CDR2 FQGTGA.

The V call is TRBV6-1, the J call TRBJ2-2; D may correspond to TRBD1 or TRBD2 (6 bases each). CDR1 and CDR2 (germline): MNHNS, SASEGT. The CDR3 runs 15 residues. Trimming removed 6 bases from V and 5 bases from J, with 16 bases in between. The CDR3, as DNA: TGTGCCAGCAGGCTACAGGGCGCGGGGACCGGGGAGCTGTTTTTT. This codes for CASRLQGAGTGELFF.

The genes are TRBV19 and TRBJ2-3, with D perhaps matching TRBD1 or TRBD2 (5 bases each). Germline values: CDR1 LNHDA, CDR2 SQIVND (reference sequence). The CDR3 is 13 amino acids. Deletions cut 5 bases from V and 4 bases from J, with 10 bases between. This chain's CDR3 is CASSLGRPDTQYF. In DNA form, the CDR3 reads TGTGCCAGTAGTTTGGGACGCCCAGATACGCAGTATTTT.

The V gene is TRBV6-5, the J gene TRBJ2-1; D not certain. V gave up 5 bases and J gave up 8 bases, with 10 bases separating them. Germline loops: CDR1 MNHEY, CDR2 SVGAGI. CDR3 length: 12 amino acids. The CDR3 nucleotides are TGTGCCAGCAGTACACGTAATCATGAGCAGTTCTTC. It specifies CASSTRNHEQFF.